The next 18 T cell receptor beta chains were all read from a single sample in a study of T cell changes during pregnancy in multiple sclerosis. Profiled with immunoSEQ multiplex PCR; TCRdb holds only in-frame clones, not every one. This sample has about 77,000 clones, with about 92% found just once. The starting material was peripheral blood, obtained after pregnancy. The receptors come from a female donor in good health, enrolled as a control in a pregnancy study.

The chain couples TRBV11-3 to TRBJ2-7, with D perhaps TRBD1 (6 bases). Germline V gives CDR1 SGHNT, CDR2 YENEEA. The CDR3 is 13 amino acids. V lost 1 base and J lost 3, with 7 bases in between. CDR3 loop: CASSLGTDYEQYF. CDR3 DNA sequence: TGTGCCAGCAGCTTAGGGACAGACTACGAGCAGTACTTC.

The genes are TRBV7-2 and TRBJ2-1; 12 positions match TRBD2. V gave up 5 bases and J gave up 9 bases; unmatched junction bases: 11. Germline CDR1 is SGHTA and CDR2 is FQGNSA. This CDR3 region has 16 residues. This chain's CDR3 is CASSKGLAGGELEQFF. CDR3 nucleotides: TGTGCCAGCAGCAAGGGACTAGCGGGTGGGGAACTTGAGCAGTTCTTC.

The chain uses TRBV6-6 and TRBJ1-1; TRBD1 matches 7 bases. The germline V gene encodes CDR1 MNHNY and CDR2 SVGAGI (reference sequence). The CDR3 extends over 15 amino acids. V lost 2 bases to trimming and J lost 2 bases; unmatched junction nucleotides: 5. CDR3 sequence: CASSYPRTGNTEAFF. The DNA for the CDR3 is TGTGCCAGCAGTTACCCAAGGACAGGTAACACTGAAGCTTTCTTT.

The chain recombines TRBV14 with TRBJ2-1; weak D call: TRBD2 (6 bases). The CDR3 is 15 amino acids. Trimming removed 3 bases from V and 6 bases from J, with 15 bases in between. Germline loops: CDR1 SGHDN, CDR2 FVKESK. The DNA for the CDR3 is TGTGCCAGCAGCCAGATAGGGACTCTCGGCAATGAGCAGTTCTTC. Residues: CASSQIGTLGNEQFF. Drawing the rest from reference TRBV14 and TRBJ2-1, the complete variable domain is EAGVTQFPSHSVIEKGQTVTLRCDPISGHDNLYWYRRVMGKEIKFLLHFVKESKQDESGMPNNRFLAERTGGTYSTLKVQPAELEDSGVYFCASSQIGTLGNEQFFGPGTRLTVL.

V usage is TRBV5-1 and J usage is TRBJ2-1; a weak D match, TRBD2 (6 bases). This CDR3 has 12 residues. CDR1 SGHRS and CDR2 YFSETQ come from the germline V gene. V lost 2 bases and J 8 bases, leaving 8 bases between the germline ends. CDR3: CASSFWRDEQFF. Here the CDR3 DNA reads TGCGCCAGCAGCTTTTGGAGGGATGAGCAGTTCTTC.

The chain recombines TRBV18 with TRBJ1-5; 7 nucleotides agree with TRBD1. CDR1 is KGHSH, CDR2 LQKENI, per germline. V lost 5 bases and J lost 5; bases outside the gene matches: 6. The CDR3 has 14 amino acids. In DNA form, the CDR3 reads TGTGCCAGCTCATCACAGGGGAGGGATCAGCCCCAGCATTTT. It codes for CASSSQGRDQPQHF.

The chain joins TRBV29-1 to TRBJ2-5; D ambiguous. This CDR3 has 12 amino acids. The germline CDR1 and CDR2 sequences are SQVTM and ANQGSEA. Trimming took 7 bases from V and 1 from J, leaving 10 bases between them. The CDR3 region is CSGRPGQETQYF. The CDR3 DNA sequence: TGCAGCGGCAGGCCCGGCCAAGAGACCCAGTACTTC.

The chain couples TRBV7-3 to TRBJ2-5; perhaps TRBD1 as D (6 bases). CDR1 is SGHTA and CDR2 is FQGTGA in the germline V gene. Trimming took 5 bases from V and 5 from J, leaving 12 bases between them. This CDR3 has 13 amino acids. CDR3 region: CASSRGQTETQYF. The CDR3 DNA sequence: TGTGCCAGCAGCAGGGGACAAACGGAGACCCAGTACTTC.

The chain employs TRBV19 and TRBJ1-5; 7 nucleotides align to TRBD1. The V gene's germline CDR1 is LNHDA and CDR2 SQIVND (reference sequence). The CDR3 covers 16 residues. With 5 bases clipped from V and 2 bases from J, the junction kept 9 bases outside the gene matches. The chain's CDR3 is CASSRTQGPRNQPQHF. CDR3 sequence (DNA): TGTGCCAGTAGTCGAACACAGGGGCCGCGCAATCAGCCCCAGCATTTT.

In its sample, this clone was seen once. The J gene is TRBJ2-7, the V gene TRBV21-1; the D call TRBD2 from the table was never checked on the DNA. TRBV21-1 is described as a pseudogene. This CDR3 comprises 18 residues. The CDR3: CASSKVRSIAGGAHEQYF. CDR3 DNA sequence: TGTGCCAGCAGCAAAGTGAGGAGTATAGCGGGGGGTGCCCACGAGCAGTACTTC.

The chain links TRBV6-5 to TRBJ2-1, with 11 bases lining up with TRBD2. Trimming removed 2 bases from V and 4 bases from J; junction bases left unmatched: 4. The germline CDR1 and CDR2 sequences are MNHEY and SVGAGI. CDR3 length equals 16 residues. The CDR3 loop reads CASSYALAGAYNEQFF. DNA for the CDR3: TGTGCCAGCAGTTACGCACTAGCGGGAGCTTACAATGAGCAGTTCTTC.

The CDR3 region has the DNA TGTGCCAGCAGGAAGGGGCGCGCAAGCACTAGCACAGATACGCAGTATTTT. As protein: CASRKGRASTSTDTQYF. This chain links TRBV7-8 with TRBJ2-3, with D perhaps matching TRBD1 (5 bases). There are 17 residues in the CDR3. CDR1 SGHVS and CDR2 FQNEAQ come from the germline V gene. V lost 6 bases to trimming and J lost 0 bases, with 19 bases between them.

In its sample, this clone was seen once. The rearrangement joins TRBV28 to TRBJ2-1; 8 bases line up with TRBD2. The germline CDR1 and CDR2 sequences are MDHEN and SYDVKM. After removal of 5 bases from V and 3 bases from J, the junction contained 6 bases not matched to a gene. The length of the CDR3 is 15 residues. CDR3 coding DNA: TGTGCCAGCAGTCTGGGGACTAGTTTCTACAATGAGCAGTTCTTC. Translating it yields CASSLGTSFYNEQFF. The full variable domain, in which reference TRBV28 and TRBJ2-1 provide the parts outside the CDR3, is DVKVTQSSRYLVKRTGEKVFLECVQDMDHENMFWYRQDPGLGLRLIYFSYDVKMKEKGDIPEGYSVSREKKERFSLILESASTNQTSMYLCASSLGTSFYNEQFFGPGTRLTVL.

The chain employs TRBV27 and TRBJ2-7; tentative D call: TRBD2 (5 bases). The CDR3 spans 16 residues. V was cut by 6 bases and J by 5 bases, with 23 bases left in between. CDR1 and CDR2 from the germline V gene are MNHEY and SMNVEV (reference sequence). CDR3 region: CASSSFGRVGSDEQYF. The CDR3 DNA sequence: TGTGCCAGCAGCAGTTTCGGGCGGGTGGGGTCTGACGAGCAGTACTTC.

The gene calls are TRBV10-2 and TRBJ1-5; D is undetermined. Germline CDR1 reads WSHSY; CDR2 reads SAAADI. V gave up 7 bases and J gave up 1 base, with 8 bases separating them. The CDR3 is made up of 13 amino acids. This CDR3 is CASTWQSNQPQHF. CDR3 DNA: TGCGCCAGCACTTGGCAGAGCAATCAGCCCCAGCATTTT.

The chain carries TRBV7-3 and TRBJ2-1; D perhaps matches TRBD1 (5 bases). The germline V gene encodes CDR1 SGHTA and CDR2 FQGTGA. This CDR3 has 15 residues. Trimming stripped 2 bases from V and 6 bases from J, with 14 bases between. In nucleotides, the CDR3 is TGTGCCAGCAGCTTATTCGCAGGGTACGTCAATGAGCAGTTCTTC. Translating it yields CASSLFAGYVNEQFF.

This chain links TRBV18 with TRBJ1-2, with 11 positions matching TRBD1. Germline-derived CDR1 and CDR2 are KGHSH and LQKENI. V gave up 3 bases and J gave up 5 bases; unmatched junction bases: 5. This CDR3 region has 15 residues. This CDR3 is CASSPSGTGGYGYTF. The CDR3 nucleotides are TGTGCCAGCTCACCGTCCGGGACAGGGGGATATGGCTACACCTTC. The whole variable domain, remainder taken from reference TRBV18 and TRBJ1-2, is NAGVMQNPRHLVRRRGQEARLRCSPMKGHSHVYWYRQLPEEGLKFMVYLQKENIIDESGMPKERFSAEFPKEGPSILRIQQVVRGDSAAYFCASSPSGTGGYGYTFGSGTRLTVV.

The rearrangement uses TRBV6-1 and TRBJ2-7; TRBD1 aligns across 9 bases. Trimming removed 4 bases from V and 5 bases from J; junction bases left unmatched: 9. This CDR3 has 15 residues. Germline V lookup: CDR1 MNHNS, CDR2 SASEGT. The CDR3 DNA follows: TGTGCCAGCAGTGTGGCCGGGACAGGGTCCCACGAGCAGTACTTC. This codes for CASSVAGTGSHEQYF.